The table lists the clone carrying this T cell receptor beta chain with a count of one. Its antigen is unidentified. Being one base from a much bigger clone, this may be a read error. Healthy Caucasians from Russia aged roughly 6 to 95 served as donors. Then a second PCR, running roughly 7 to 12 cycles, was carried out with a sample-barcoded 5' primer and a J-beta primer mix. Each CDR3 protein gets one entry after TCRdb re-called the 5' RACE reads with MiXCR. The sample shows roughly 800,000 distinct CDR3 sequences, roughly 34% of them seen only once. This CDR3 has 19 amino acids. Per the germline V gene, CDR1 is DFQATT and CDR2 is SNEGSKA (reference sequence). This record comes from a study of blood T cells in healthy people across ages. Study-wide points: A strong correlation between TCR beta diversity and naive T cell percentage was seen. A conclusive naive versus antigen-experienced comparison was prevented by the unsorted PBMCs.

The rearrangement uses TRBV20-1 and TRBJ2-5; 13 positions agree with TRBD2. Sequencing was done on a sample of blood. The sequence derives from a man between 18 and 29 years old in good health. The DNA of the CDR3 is TGCGGTGCTGCAACGCGGACTAGCGGGGGAGCCAAGCCTCAAGAGACCCAGTACTTC. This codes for CGAATRTSGGAKPQETQYF.